The source of this T cell receptor (beta chain) is a study of blood T cell repertoires in COVID-19. Whole-study context: Spain, Italy and the United States supplied samples that represented acute and convalescent COVID-19. PBMCs, B-cell-depleted T cells, or T cells were the source of the cDNA or gDNA that made up the material.

The ends lost 8 bases at V and 7 bases at J; junction bases unmatched: 5. The germline V gene has CDR1 LNHDA and CDR2 SQIVND (reference sequence). This CDR3 comprises 15 residues. Per the original methods: Estimation of nucleated cell counts relied on the amplification of reference gene primers. Measured with immunoSEQ multiplex PCR; TCRdb has only the in-frame clones, and not every one. The V and J calls and clone size are taken from that table; D and trimming were inferred from the DNA. In the table there are some 120,000 clones, just under 90% of which are singletons. The chain has TRBV19 and TRBJ2-1, with TRBD2 matching over 16 bases. The receptor's source is a woman aged 45 to 65 with acute or convalescent COVID-19. The sequenced material came from peripheral blood. The CDR3 region is CASAGTSGGANEQFF. The CDR3, as DNA: TGTGCCAGTGCCGGGACTAGCGGGGGGGCAAATGAGCAGTTCTTC.